This T cell receptor (beta chain) was retrieved from a study of shared clonotypes between healthy human individuals. This CDR3 is 14 amino acids long. V was clipped by 4 bases and J by 3 bases; unmatched bases: 9. Per germline, CDR1 GTSNPN and CDR2 SVGIG (reference sequence). Method: immunoSEQ multiplex PCR; TCRdb's copy keeps in-frame clones and lacks some. The sample has 2 million to 2.5 million clones; 85% to 95% are singletons. Source material: naive CD4+ T cells sorted from blood. The subset denotes: CD45RA+ positively selected. The chain joins TRBV30 to TRBJ2-7; 7 bases are shared with TRBD1. The source of this sequence is a man aged 18 to 29 in good health. CDR3 residues: CAWTRDREFYEQYF. In DNA, the CDR3 is TGTGCCTGGACCCGGGACAGAGAATTCTACGAGCAGTACTTC.